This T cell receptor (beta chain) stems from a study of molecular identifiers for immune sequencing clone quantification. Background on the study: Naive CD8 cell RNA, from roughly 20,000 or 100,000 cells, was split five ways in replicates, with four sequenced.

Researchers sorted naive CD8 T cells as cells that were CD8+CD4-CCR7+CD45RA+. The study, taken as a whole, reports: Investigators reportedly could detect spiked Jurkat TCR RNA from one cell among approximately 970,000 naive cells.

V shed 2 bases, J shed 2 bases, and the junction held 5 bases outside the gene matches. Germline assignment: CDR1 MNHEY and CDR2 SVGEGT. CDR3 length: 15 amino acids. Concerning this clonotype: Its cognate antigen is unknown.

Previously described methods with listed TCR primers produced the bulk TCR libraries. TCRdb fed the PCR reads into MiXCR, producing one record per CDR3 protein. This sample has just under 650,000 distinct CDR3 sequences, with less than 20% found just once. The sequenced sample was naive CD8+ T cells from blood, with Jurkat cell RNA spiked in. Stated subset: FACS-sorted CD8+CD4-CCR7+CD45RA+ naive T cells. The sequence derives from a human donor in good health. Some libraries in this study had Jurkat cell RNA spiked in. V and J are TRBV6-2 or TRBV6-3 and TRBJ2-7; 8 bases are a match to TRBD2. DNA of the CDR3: TGTGCCAGCAGTTACGGAGTTAGCGGGGCCTACGAGCAGTACTTC. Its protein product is CASSYGVSGAYEQYF.